A selection of T cell receptor beta chains follows, all from one sample in a study of control samples from healthy donors and cancer patients. TCRdb's copy holds only in-frame clones and misses some; the assay was immunoSEQ multiplex PCR. Found here are around 85,000 clones, approximately 94% of them singletons; the top ten hold around 4.7%. The material sequenced was blood. The receptor set was obtained from a woman between 18 and 30 years old in good health. Each CDR3 is given with its conserved first and last residue. Fields, in order: CDR3 protein, CDR3 DNA, J gene, V gene, D gene, clone size. A D gene is named only where the DNA matches it firmly. The listing skips clone size in some rows; elsewhere it reads once, few, many or a size class.

CDR3: CASSILPVGLQTQYF; DNA: TGTGCCAGTAGTATATTACCGGTCGGACTACAGACCCAGTACTTC; J: TRBJ2-5; V: TRBV19; D: .; size: .
CDR3: CASSQGVPENTEAFF; DNA: TGTGCCAGCAGCCAGGGGGTCCCCGAGAACACTGAAGCTTTCTTT; J: TRBJ1-1; V: TRBV27; D: TRBD1; size: .
CDR3: CASSQGARDGNTIYF; DNA: TGCGCCAGCAGCCAAGGGGCCAGAGATGGAAACACCATATATTTT; J: TRBJ1-3; V: TRBV4-1; D: .; size: .
CDR3: CASSQAGSRQPQHF; DNA: TGTGCCAGCAGCCAAGCAGGGAGTCGCCAGCCCCAGCATTTT; J: TRBJ1-5; V: TRBV14; D: .; size: .
CDR3: CASSFGQGPSGNTIYF; DNA: TGTGCCAGCAGCTTCGGACAGGGGCCCTCTGGAAACACCATATATTTT; J: TRBJ1-3; V: TRBV11-2; D: TRBD1; size: .
CDR3: CATSPLTGNTEAFF; DNA: TGTGCCACCTCTCCCCTGACGGGAAACACTGAAGCTTTCTTT; J: TRBJ1-1; V: TRBV6-5; D: .; size: .
CDR3: CATGGGRYGYTF; DNA: TGCGCAACAGGGGGCGGTCGCTATGGCTACACCTTC; J: TRBJ1-2; V: TRBV4-1; D: TRBD1; size: .
CDR3: CASSKQGTSNQPQHF; DNA: TGTGCCAGCAGCAAACAGGGGACTAGCAATCAGCCCCAGCATTTT; J: TRBJ1-5; V: TRBV6-5; D: TRBD1; size: .
CDR3: CASSSRDPRYEQYF; DNA: TGCGCCAGCAGCTCCCGGGACCCACGTTACGAGCAGTACTTC; J: TRBJ2-7; V: TRBV5-1; D: .; size: .
CDR3: CASSQVSSVSGYTF; DNA: TGCGCCAGCAGCCAAGTTTCCTCGGTTTCAGGCTACACCTTC; J: TRBJ1-2; V: TRBV4-1; D: .; size: .
CDR3: CASSLASSLQFF; DNA: TGTGCCAGCAGCCTAGCGTCCTCTTTGCAGTTCTTC; J: TRBJ2-1; V: TRBV7-8; D: .; size: .
CDR3: CASSINIGLMEAFF; DNA: TGTGCCAGTAGTATCAATATTGGGCTCATGGAAGCTTTCTTT; J: TRBJ1-1; V: TRBV19; D: .; size: .
CDR3: CASSRARVGEKLFF; DNA: TGTGCCAGCAGCCGGGCGCGAGTGGGGGAAAAACTGTTTTTT; J: TRBJ1-4; V: TRBV6-5; D: .; size: .
CDR3: CASSVRDSPYEQYF; DNA: TGTGCCAGCAGCGTCCGGGACAGCCCCTACGAGCAGTACTTC; J: TRBJ2-7; V: TRBV9; D: TRBD1; size: .
CDR3: CASSLAGAKNIQYF; DNA: TGTGCCAGCAGTTTAGCTGGAGCCAAAAACATTCAGTACTTC; J: TRBJ2-4; V: TRBV28; D: .; size: .
CDR3: CASSLARTGRNTEAFF; DNA: TGTGCCAGCAGCTTAGCCCGGACAGGGAGAAACACTGAAGCTTTCTTT; J: TRBJ1-1; V: TRBV13; D: TRBD1; size: .
CDR3: CASSEKDWGTTNAGNTEAFF; DNA: TGCGCCAGCAGTGAGAAAGATTGGGGGACAACCAACGCCGGGAACACTGAAGCTTTCTTT; J: TRBJ1-1; V: TRBV10-1; D: .; size: .
CDR3: CASTWTGRNNSPLHF; DNA: TGTGCCAGCACCTGGACGGGACGGAATAATTCACCCCTCCACTTT; J: TRBJ1-6; V: TRBV28; D: .; size: few
CDR3: CASSDSVKSTDTQYF; DNA: TGTGCCAGCAGCGATAGCGTGAAAAGCACAGATACGCAGTATTTT; J: TRBJ2-3; V: TRBV7-3; D: .; size: .
CDR3: CASSEYPLLAGGPYEQFF; DNA: TGTGCCAGCAGTGAATACCCGTTACTAGCGGGAGGGCCCTATGAGCAGTTCTTC; J: TRBJ2-1; V: TRBV6-1; D: TRBD2; size: .
CDR3: CASSLETGLAVDEQYF; DNA: TGTGCCAGCAGTTTAGAGACCGGACTAGCGGTTGACGAGCAGTACTTC; J: TRBJ2-7; V: TRBV27; D: TRBD2; size: .
CDR3: CSVDIENRGLYEQFF; DNA: TGCAGCGTTGATATCGAGAACAGGGGCCTCTATGAGCAGTTCTTC; J: TRBJ2-1; V: TRBV29-1; D: TRBD1; size: .
CDR3: CASSPVPGLAGGVYNEQFF; DNA: TGCGCCAGCAGCCCGGTCCCGGGACTAGCGGGGGGCGTCTACAATGAGCAGTTCTTC; J: TRBJ2-1; V: TRBV5-1; D: TRBD2; size: .
CDR3: CAISDPTGRDTEAFF; DNA: TGTGCCATCAGTGACCCGACAGGGCGGGACACTGAAGCTTTCTTT; J: TRBJ1-1; V: TRBV10-3; D: TRBD1; size: .
CDR3: CASSLMSGGGQETQYF; DNA: TGTGCCAGCAGCTTAATGAGCGGGGGAGGACAAGAGACCCAGTACTTC; J: TRBJ2-5; V: TRBV7-8; D: TRBD2; size: .
CDR3: CSVSGTGSTDTQYF; DNA: TGCAGCGTTTCCGGGACTGGGAGCACAGATACGCAGTATTTT; J: TRBJ2-3; V: TRBV29-1; D: .; size: .
CDR3: CASSRRTGDGAGANVLTF; DNA: TGTGCCAGCAGCCGGCGGACAGGGGATGGAGCTGGGGCCAACGTCCTGACTTTC; J: TRBJ2-6; V: TRBV5-4; D: TRBD1; size: .
CDR3: CASSPFLTGSYGYTF; DNA: TGTGCCAGTAGCCCCTTTCTTACAGGGAGCTATGGCTACACCTTC; J: TRBJ1-2; V: TRBV19; D: .; size: .
CDR3: CASSPGWGQGISPYEQYF; DNA: TGTGCCAGCAGCCCGGGGTGGGGACAGGGTATCTCTCCCTACGAGCAGTACTTC; J: TRBJ2-7; V: TRBV14; D: TRBD1; size: .
CDR3: CSVKRANTEAFF; DNA: TGCAGCGTTAAGAGAGCGAACACTGAAGCTTTCTTT; J: TRBJ1-1; V: TRBV29-1; D: .; size: .
CDR3: CASSEETGLSYGYTF; DNA: TGTGCCAGCAGTGAAGAGACAGGGTTGAGCTATGGCTACACCTTC; J: TRBJ1-2; V: TRBV2; D: TRBD1; size: .
CDR3: CASSLFPGSGTYEQYF; DNA: TGTGCCAGCAGCCTATTCCCTGGTAGCGGGACTTACGAGCAGTACTTC; J: TRBJ2-7; V: TRBV3-1/TRBV3-2; D: TRBD2; size: once
CDR3: CASSQIQGWEKLFF; DNA: TGTGCCAGCAGCCAGATACAGGGGTGGGAAAAACTGTTTTTT; J: TRBJ1-4; V: TRBV3-1/TRBV3-2; D: TRBD1; size: .
CDR3: CASSLLLAGYQETQYF; DNA: TGTGCCAGCAGTTTATTACTAGCGGGGTACCAAGAGACCCAGTACTTC; J: TRBJ2-5; V: TRBV28; D: TRBD2; size: .
CDR3: CASNPSPQHF; DNA: TGTGCCAGTAACCCCTCGCCCCAGCATTTT; J: TRBJ1-5; V: TRBV19; D: .; size: .
CDR3: CASSNPGLAKETQYF; DNA: TGTGCCAGCAGCAACCCGGGACTAGCTAAGGAGACCCAGTACTTC; J: TRBJ2-5; V: TRBV28; D: TRBD2; size: .
CDR3: CSDRGLAGRTDTQYF; DNA: TGCAGCGACCGCGGACTAGCGGGGCGCACAGATACGCAGTATTTT; J: TRBJ2-3; V: TRBV29-1; D: TRBD2; size: .
CDR3: CASSPTGTAEQYF; DNA: TGTGCCAGCTCACCAACCGGGACAGCCGAGCAGTACTTC; J: TRBJ2-7; V: TRBV18; D: TRBD1; size: .
CDR3: CASSYSSEAGGWEQFF; DNA: TGTGCCAGCAGTTACTCGAGTGAGGCCGGGGGCTGGGAGCAGTTCTTC; J: TRBJ2-1; V: TRBV6-2/TRBV6-3; D: .; size: .
CDR3: CASSRRGSPMNTEAFF; DNA: TGTGCCAGCAGTCGACGTGGCAGTCCCATGAACACTGAAGCTTTCTTT; J: TRBJ1-1; V: TRBV6-6; D: .; size: .
CDR3: CASSLDGSRNSPLHF; DNA: TGTGCCAGCAGCTTAGACGGTAGCAGGAATTCACCCCTCCACTTT; J: TRBJ1-6; V: TRBV7-9; D: .; size: .
CDR3: CASSPPNNALGNTEAFF; DNA: TGTGCCAGCTCACCACCAAACAACGCATTGGGTAACACTGAAGCTTTCTTT; J: TRBJ1-1; V: TRBV18; D: .; size: once